The present TCR beta chain was sequenced within a study of blood T cell repertoires in COVID-19. At the level of the study: Specimens from acute and convalescent COVID-19 originated in the United States, Italy and Spain. Sources were T cells, B-cell-depleted T cells, or PBMCs; the material itself was cDNA or gDNA.

Assay used: immunoSEQ multiplex PCR; TCRdb lists only in-frame clones, some missing. Here the sample spans 350,000 or so clones, 88% being singletons. Which cohort a participant joined came from the clinical history participants gave. During the 2 weeks before they entered the study, exposed participants had met someone with a PCR-confirmed or clinician-diagnosed COVID-19 case. The CDR3 totals 14 residues. V was clipped by 0 bases and J by 7 bases, with 10 bases between them. The germline CDR1 and CDR2 sequences are MNHEY and SMNVEV (reference sequence). The sequence derives from a woman aged 25 to 45 who had been exposed to COVID-19. Material for sequencing was PBMCs or T cells enriched from blood (not recorded which). The rearrangement links TRBV27 to TRBJ2-1, with a weak D call TRBD2 (6 bases). CDR3 in amino acids: CASSLSVGRNEQFF. The DNA for the CDR3 is TGTGCCAGCAGTTTATCGGTGGGGAGGAATGAGCAGTTCTTC.